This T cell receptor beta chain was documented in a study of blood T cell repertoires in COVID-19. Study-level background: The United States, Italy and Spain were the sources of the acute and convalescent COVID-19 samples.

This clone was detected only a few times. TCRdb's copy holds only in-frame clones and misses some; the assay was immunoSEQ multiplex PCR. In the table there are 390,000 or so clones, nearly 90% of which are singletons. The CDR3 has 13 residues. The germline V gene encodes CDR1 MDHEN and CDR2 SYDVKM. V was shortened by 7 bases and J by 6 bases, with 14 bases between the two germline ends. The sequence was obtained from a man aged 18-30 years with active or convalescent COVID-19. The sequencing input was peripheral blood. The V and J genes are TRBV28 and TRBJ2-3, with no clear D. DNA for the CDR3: TGTGCCAGCAACCAGACACCACTGGATACGCAGTATTTT. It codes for CASNQTPLDTQYF.